This is a list of T cell receptor beta chains from one sample in a study of blood T cell repertoires in COVID-19. Sequenced by immunoSEQ multiplex PCR; TCRdb stores in-frame clones only, minus some. The sample includes 150,000 to 200,000 clones, 80% to 90% of them seen just once. Sequencing was performed on peripheral blood. These TCRs come from a man between 70 and 80 years old with active or convalescent COVID-19. Both conserved end residues are part of each CDR3. Fields, in order: CDR3 protein, V gene.

CDR3aa: CASSVEGDTIYF; v_gene: TRBV9
CDR3aa: CASSVQETGELFF; v_gene: TRBV7-2
CDR3aa: CSVGDRGDTEAFF; v_gene: TRBV29-1
CDR3aa: CASSLGTGRNQPQHF; v_gene: TRBV5-1
CDR3aa: CASSYSPRAGSMGAFF; v_gene: TRBV6-5
CDR3aa: CASSSGGGNQPQHF; v_gene: TRBV7-2
CDR3aa: CASSLDFRADTQYF; v_gene: TRBV11-2
CDR3aa: CASSLLLARDYTF; v_gene: TRBV7-8
CDR3aa: CATSDRSGQETQYF; v_gene: TRBV24-1
CDR3aa: CASSLFPGQGLELFF; v_gene: TRBV7-7
CDR3aa: CASTLGQGADSSYNEQFF; v_gene: TRBV7-9
CDR3aa: CASRPGGSNQPQHF; v_gene: TRBV6-1
CDR3aa: CASKKGQGNQPQHF; v_gene: TRBV28
CDR3aa: CASRQGANQPQHF; v_gene: TRBV7-2
CDR3aa: CASSTGQGKETQYF; v_gene: TRBV5-1
CDR3aa: CASSFKADTYYEQYF; v_gene: TRBV27
CDR3aa: CASSWETGTENTGELFF; v_gene: TRBV5-1
CDR3aa: CASSLDRVGTNEKLFF; v_gene: TRBV7-2
CDR3aa: CASSKTGVETQYF; v_gene: TRBV6-5
CDR3aa: CATSRGPGGSYNSPLHF; v_gene: TRBV15
CDR3aa: CASSLGTSVSTDTQYF; v_gene: TRBV11-3
CDR3aa: CSVAQPGFSGYTF; v_gene: TRBV29-1
CDR3aa: CASSQDGKETQYF; v_gene: TRBV4-3
CDR3aa: CASSPTSGNTEAFF; v_gene: TRBV19
CDR3aa: CASSFVAGEAEEQFF; v_gene: TRBV7-2
CDR3aa: CASSQDRHHTQYF; v_gene: TRBV3-1/TRBV3-2
CDR3aa: CASSLGSRDNEQFF; v_gene: TRBV5-1
CDR3aa: CASSLKRPSGTHRTDTQYF; v_gene: TRBV11-2
CDR3aa: CASSSTLEEQFF; v_gene: TRBV7-9
CDR3aa: CSGSGSSYNEQFF; v_gene: TRBV29-1